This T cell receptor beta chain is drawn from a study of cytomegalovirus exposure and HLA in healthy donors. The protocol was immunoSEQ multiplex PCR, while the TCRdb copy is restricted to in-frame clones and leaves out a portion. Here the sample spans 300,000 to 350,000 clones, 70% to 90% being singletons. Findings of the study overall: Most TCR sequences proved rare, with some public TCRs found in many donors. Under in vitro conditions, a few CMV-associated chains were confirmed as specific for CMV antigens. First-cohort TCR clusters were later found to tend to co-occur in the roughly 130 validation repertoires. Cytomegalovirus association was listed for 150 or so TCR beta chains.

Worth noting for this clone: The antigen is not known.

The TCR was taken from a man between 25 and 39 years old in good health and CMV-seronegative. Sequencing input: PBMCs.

CDR3 nucleotides: TGTGCCAGCAGCCCCCCAGGGGGCTGCATTCAGTACTTC. Its protein is CASSPPGGCIQYF. This sequence joins TRBV21-1 and TRBJ2-4; TRBD1, as called in the table, went unchecked against the DNA. TRBV21-1 is a pseudogene segment. The CDR3 sequence is 13 residues long.